This T cell receptor (beta chain) was sequenced during a study of blood T cell repertoires in COVID-19. Study-wide background: The United States, Italy and Spain provided the acute and convalescent COVID-19 samples. PBMCs, B-cell-depleted T cells, or T cells provided the cDNA or gDNA that made up the material.

This clone has just one count. Authors' methods: Reference gene primer amplification in the assay estimated nucleated cell counts. Assay used: immunoSEQ multiplex PCR; TCRdb lists only in-frame clones, some missing. V and J calls and clone size follow that table, whereas D and trimming were derived from the DNA. In the table there are about 69,000 clones, about four fifths of which are singletons. The receptor's source is a woman of 80 years or more with acute or convalescent COVID-19. The sample taken for sequencing was peripheral blood.

This CDR3 reads CATSDRDGYTF. The CDR3, as DNA: TGTGCCACCAGTGATAGAGATGGCTACACCTTC. This chain connects TRBV24-1 to TRBJ1-2; unclear D gene. The CDR3 loop spans 11 amino acids. Trimming removed 3 bases at V and 6 bases at J, with 4 bases between. CDR1 and CDR2 (germline): KGHDR, SFDVKD.